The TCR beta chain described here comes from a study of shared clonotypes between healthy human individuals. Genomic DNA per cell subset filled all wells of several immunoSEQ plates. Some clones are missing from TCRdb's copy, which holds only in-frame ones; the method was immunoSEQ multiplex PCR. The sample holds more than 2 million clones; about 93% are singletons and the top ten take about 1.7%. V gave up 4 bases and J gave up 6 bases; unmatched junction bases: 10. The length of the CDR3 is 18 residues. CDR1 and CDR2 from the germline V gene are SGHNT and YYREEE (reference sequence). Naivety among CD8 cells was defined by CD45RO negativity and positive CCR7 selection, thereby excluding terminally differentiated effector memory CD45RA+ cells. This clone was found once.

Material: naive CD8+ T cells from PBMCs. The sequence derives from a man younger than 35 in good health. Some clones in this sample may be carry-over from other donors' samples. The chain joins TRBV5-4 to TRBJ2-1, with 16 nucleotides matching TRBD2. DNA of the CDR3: TGTGCCAGCAGCCCCGGGACTAGCGGGAGGGCCGTGCTCAATGAGCAGTTCTTC. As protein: CASSPGTSGRAVLNEQFF.